The 22 T cell receptor beta chains below all came from one sample that was sequenced in a study of T cell repertoires in cytomegalovirus infection. TCRdb fed the reads into MiXCR, producing one record per CDR3 protein. In the table there are about 830,000 distinct CDR3 sequences, around a third of which are singletons. These receptors' antigens are unknown. The starting material was cultured CD8+ T cells from PBMCs, obtained from culture after CMV antigen stimulation. All receptors come from a human donor in good health (CMV status not recorded). Some clones in this sample may be carry-over from other donors' samples.

V and J are TRBV11-1 and TRBJ2-5, with 14 bases matching TRBD2. The V segment lost 1 base and the J segment 2 bases; nucleotides outside the gene matches: 3. This CDR3 contains 17 residues. CDR1 is SGHAT, CDR2 FQDESV, per germline (reference sequence). CDR3 nucleotides: TGTGCCAGCAGCTTAGGGACTAGCGGGGGGTTACAAGAGACCCAGTACTTC. This gives the protein CASSLGTSGGLQETQYF.

This clonotype occurred a few times. The chain links TRBV5-4 to TRBJ1-1; 11 nucleotides match TRBD1. Trimming at V came to 2 bases and at J to 5 bases, leaving 5 bases not matched to a gene. CDR1 and CDR2 (germline): SGHNT, YYREEE (reference sequence). This CDR3 comprises 15 residues. CDR3 sequence: CASSLRTGGLTEAFF. The CDR3 coding sequence is TGTGCCAGCAGCTTAAGGACAGGGGGCCTTACTGAAGCTTTCTTT. Full variable domain (remainder filled in from reference TRBV5-4 and TRBJ1-1): ETGVTQSPTHLIKTRGQQVTLRCSSQSGHNTVSWYQQALGQGPQFIFQYYREEENGRGNFPPRFSGLQFPNYSSELNVNALELDDSALYLCASSLRTGGLTEAFFGQGTRLTVV.

V gene TRBV28 combines with J gene TRBJ1-2, with D perhaps matching TRBD1 (6 bases). CDR1 is MDHEN, CDR2 SYDVKM, per germline. CDR3 length: 15 amino acids. V was clipped by 6 bases and J by 8 bases, with 22 bases between them. The chain's CDR3 is CASSPLQGLIEGYTF. CDR3 DNA sequence: TGTGCCAGCAGCCCACTACAGGGTCTGATCGAGGGCTACACCTTC.

This clonotype has more than one count but fewer than ten. The rearrangement uses TRBV24-1 and TRBJ2-2; D gene uncertain. V was trimmed by 5 bases and J by 7 bases, leaving 7 bases between them. This CDR3 comprises 12 residues. Per the germline V gene, CDR1 is KGHDR and CDR2 is SFDVKD. The CDR3 sequence is CATSVWDGELFF. CDR3 bases: TGTGCCACCAGTGTGTGGGACGGGGAGCTGTTTTTT.

This clonotype showed up many times. The gene calls are TRBV12-3 or TRBV12-4 and TRBJ2-5; 10 bases are shared with TRBD1. The trim removed 7 bases at V and 1 base at J, leaving 15 bases unmatched. This CDR3 spans 18 amino acids. The CDR3 nucleotides are TGTGCCAGCACCCATAAGACAGGGGGCGGCTCTTTCCAAGAGACCCAGTACTTC. It codes for CASTHKTGGGSFQETQYF.

The chain uses TRBV20-1 and TRBJ1-1, with D uncertain. The CDR3 is 13 residues long. The V end lost 0 bases, the J end lost 1 base, and 6 bases lay between the germline ends. CDR1 DFQATT and CDR2 SNEGSKA come from the germline V gene (reference sequence). CDR3 amino acids: CSARDRGNTEAFF. The DNA for the CDR3 is TGCAGTGCTAGAGATCGGGGGAACACTGAAGCTTTCTTT.

V gene TRBV12-3 or TRBV12-4 combines with J gene TRBJ2-5, with D tentatively TRBD1 or TRBD2 (5 bases each). The CDR3 consists of 14 residues. Trimming left V 3 bases short and J 4 bases short, with 12 bases between. In DNA form, the CDR3 reads TGTGCCAGCAGTTTCGAACGGGACCCAGAGACCCAGTACTTC. Translated: CASSFERDPETQYF.

The table lists this clonotype with many counts. This rearrangement joins TRBV7-8 to TRBJ1-1; D uncertain. V was cut by 2 bases and J by 0 bases, with 7 bases left in between. The CDR3 covers 14 residues. CDR1 is SGHVS and CDR2 is FQNEAQ in the germline V gene. The CDR3 protein is CASSLLTVNTEAFF. The CDR3 bases are TGTGCCAGCAGCTTACTAACAGTGAACACTGAAGCTTTCTTT.

This clonotype was detected a few times. The chain uses TRBV7-6 and TRBJ1-4; D is unclear. V was trimmed by 5 bases and J by 13 bases, leaving 17 bases between them. Germline loops: CDR1 SGHVS, CDR2 FNYEAQ. The CDR3 consists of 13 residues. The CDR3 region is CASSGPGTRGLFF. In nucleotides, the CDR3 is TGTGCCAGCAGCGGACCGGGAACTCGTGGACTGTTTTTT.

The V call is TRBV27, the J call TRBJ2-7; 9 bases are a match to TRBD1. The CDR3 has 14 amino acids. V shed 5 bases, J shed 5 bases, and the junction held 7 bases outside the gene matches. Germline CDR1 reads MNHEY; CDR2 reads SMNVEV (reference sequence). The CDR3, as DNA: TGTGCCAGCAGTGTGACAGGGGGTATCGACGAGCAGTACGTC. This codes for CASSVTGGIDEQYV.

The chain recombines TRBV9 with TRBJ2-3, with D tentatively TRBD2 (5 bases). CDR3 length: 15 amino acids. Germline V gives CDR1 SGDLS, CDR2 YYNGEE. The ends were cut back, 4 bases at V and 3 bases at J, with 15 bases in the middle. CDR3 sequence (DNA): TGTGCCAGCAGCCCCGGTTTAGCGTGGACAGATACGCAGTATTTT. It specifies CASSPGLAWTDTQYF.

The rearrangement uses TRBV3-1 and TRBJ2-2; D might be TRBD1 (5 bases). The V end was cut by 9 bases, the J end by 2 bases, with 19 bases between. Germline V CDR1 and CDR2: LGHDT, YNNKEL (reference sequence). This CDR3 has 16 amino acids. CDR3 sequence: CASFPDILANTGELFF. The DNA for the CDR3 is TGTGCCAGTTTCCCGGACATTCTCGCTAACACCGGGGAGCTGTTTTTT.

Only a few counts were recorded for this clonotype. The chain links TRBV10-1 to TRBJ2-3; no clear D gene. V gave up 0 bases and J gave up 3 bases, with 7 bases separating them. Looked up from germline, CDR1 is WNHNN and CDR2 is SYGVQD (reference sequence). The length of the CDR3 is 14 residues. CDR3 loop: CASSESGSTDTQYF. CDR3 bases: TGCGCCAGCAGTGAGTCGGGGTCGACAGATACGCAGTATTTT.

The J gene is TRBJ2-1, the V gene TRBV12-3 or TRBV12-4, with D perhaps TRBD1 or TRBD2 (6 bases each). Trimming shortened V by 5 bases and J by 6 bases, and 20 bases separated the two germline ends. CDR3 length: 16 amino acids. The CDR3 here is CASSPAGGGVSNEQFF. The CDR3 nucleotides are TGTGCCAGCAGTCCCGCCGGGGGCGGGGTTAGCAATGAGCAGTTCTTC.

J is TRBJ2-5 and V is TRBV6-6, with 10 bases matching TRBD2. The CDR3 is made up of 17 amino acids. Losses at the gene ends were 2 bases for V and 1 base for J; bases not matched to a gene: 7. In germline, CDR1 is MNHNY, CDR2 SVGAGI (reference sequence). CDR3 nucleotide sequence: TGTGCCAGCAGTTACCTCAAGCGGGGGGGCTTCCAAGAGACCCAGTACTTC. The encoded protein is CASSYLKRGGFQETQYF.

This clonotype has a handful of counts. The chain links TRBV6-6 to TRBJ2-3; 9 positions match TRBD1. The germline gives CDR1 MNHNY, CDR2 SVGAGI (reference sequence). Unmatched junction bases numbered 8, after V lost 6 bases and J lost 7 bases. The CDR3 runs 14 residues. CDR3 sequence reads: CASSPTGGAYTQYF. CDR3 sequence (DNA): TGTGCCAGCAGCCCCACAGGGGGCGCATATACGCAGTATTTT.

On this clonotype itself: A much larger clone lies one base from this, so it may be a read error. J is TRBJ1-1 and V is TRBV7-8; 11 bases are a match to TRBD1. Germline-derived CDR1 and CDR2 are SGHVS and FQNEAQ. This CDR3 is built from 16 residues. The DNA of the CDR3 is TGTGCCAGCAGCCTGAGGACAGGGGGCGTGAACACTGGAGCTTTCTTT. It translates to CASSLRTGGVNTGAFF.

The chain employs TRBV6-1 and TRBJ2-4; tentative D call: TRBD1 (6 bases). The germline V gene encodes CDR1 MNHNS and CDR2 SASEGT. V was clipped by 4 bases and J by 0 bases, with 10 bases between them. CDR3 length: 15 amino acids. The CDR3 coding sequence is TGTGCCAGCAGTGCAGGGGTCCTAGCCAAAAACATTCAGTACTTC. Protein: CASSAGVLAKNIQYF.

The gene calls are TRBV14 and TRBJ1-6; D is uncertain. CDR1 is SGHDN, CDR2 FVKESK, per germline. V was shortened by 0 bases and J by 7 bases, with 13 bases between the two germline ends. The CDR3 runs 16 residues. The CDR3 DNA is TGTGCCAGCAGCCAAGAACAGCCCTATGGCAATTCACCCCTCCACTTT. Translation gives CASSQEQPYGNSPLHF.

This chain uses TRBV2 with TRBJ2-3; TRBD2 might be the D (5 bases). The CDR3 runs 13 residues. Germline-derived CDR1 and CDR2 are SNHLY and FYNNEI. The V gene lost 8 bases and the J gene lost 1 base, with 10 bases spanning the gap. This CDR3 reads CASLAAGTDTQYF. Written as DNA, the CDR3 is TGTGCCAGCTTGGCAGCGGGCACAGATACGCAGTATTTT. The whole variable domain, filled in from reference TRBV2 and TRBJ2-3, reads EPEVTQTPSHQVTQMGQEVILRCVPISNHLYFYWYRQILGQKVEFLVSFYNNEISEKSEIFDDQFSVERPDGSNFTLKIRSTKLEDSAMYFCASLAAGTDTQYFGPGTRLTVL.

The sample holds a few counts of this clonotype. The V gene is TRBV7-4, the J gene TRBJ1-1; D might be TRBD1 (5 bases). Deletions cut 4 bases from V and 5 bases from J, with 14 bases between. Germline V gene lookup returns CDR1 SGHVT and CDR2 SQSDAQ. The CDR3 extends over 14 amino acids. CDR3 region: CASSSGLRETEAFF. CDR3 in DNA: TGTGCCAGCAGCTCAGGGCTGCGGGAGACTGAAGCTTTCTTT.

Concerning this clonotype itself: The CDR3 end shows no conserved phenylalanine or tryptophan, and so a read error is likely. The genes are TRBV24-1 and TRBJ2-1; 13 bases align to TRBD2. CDR1 is KGHDR and CDR2 is SFDVKD in the germline V gene. Trimming took 4 bases from V and 4 from J; bases not matched to a gene: 3. The CDR3 is 16 amino acids. The CDR3 is CATSEGLAGLYNEQFS. The CDR3 DNA follows: TGTGCCACCAGTGAGGGACTAGCGGGACTTTACAATGAGCAGTTCTCC.